This T cell receptor beta chain was retrieved from a study of blood T cell repertoires in COVID-19. Per germline, CDR1 MDHEN and CDR2 SYDVKM. V lost 6 bases to trimming and J lost 11 bases; unmatched junction nucleotides: 4. The CDR3 totals 11 residues. Source study methods: Reference gene primer amplification in the assay estimated nucleated cell counts. TCRdb keeps only in-frame clones here, not all; method: immunoSEQ multiplex PCR. V, J and clone size derive from that table, while D and trimming were established from the DNA sequence. This sample has 84,000 or so clones, with 85% found just once. Source material: peripheral blood. This chain connects TRBV28 to TRBJ1-1; 9 nucleotides agree with TRBD1. The sequence was obtained from a woman aged 70 to 79 with active or convalescent COVID-19. CDR3 protein: CASSNRGRAFF. CDR3 bases: TGTGCCAGCAGCAACAGGGGGCGGGCTTTCTTT.